The clone carrying this TCR beta chain was recorded many times. The antigen remains undetermined. These data originate in a study of regulatory T cells in long-lasting Graves disease. Study observations and caveats: No thyroid tissue was studied; the work used peripheral blood only. The persistent group shared around 2,700 public clonotypes, more than the 966 shared by new patients.

Documented time point: persistent/refractory GD, antithyroid drugs over 5 years with positive TRAb. Scientists built the TCR library using RNA that was extracted from PBMCs. An endocrinology department in Xi'an, China, recruited the patients. Both iRepertoire HTBI primers and Arm-PCR of CDR3 regions were used to build the TCR beta libraries. TCRdb re-called the multiplex PCR reads through MiXCR, storing one row per CDR3 protein. The table has some 420,000 distinct CDR3 sequences, about 20% seen once; the top ten hold around 14%. The TCR originated in a female donor with Graves disease. The starting material was peripheral blood mononuclear cells (PBMCs), obtained when the disease was refractory, from a patient treated with antithyroid drugs.

For the CDR3, the DNA is TGTGCCAGCAGTTTGGTCCCGACCACTGAAGCTTTCTTT. Translated, it gives CASSLVPTTEAFF. The rearrangement joins TRBV28 to TRBJ1-1; D is undetermined. The CDR3 contains 13 residues. Per the germline V gene, CDR1 is MDHEN and CDR2 is SYDVKM. The V gene lost 3 bases and the J gene lost 4 bases, with 9 bases spanning the gap.